Shown below are 14 T cell receptor beta chains from a single sample sequenced in a study of T cells in Graves' hyperthyroidism and ophthalmopathy. Authors of the study amplified TCR beta CDR3 regions from RNA transcripts. Researchers ran a first-round RT-PCR on the TCR CDR3 using the HTBI primer set. TCRdb re-analysed the multiplex PCR reads in MiXCR, keeping a single row per CDR3 protein. The sample records 550,000 to 700,000 distinct CDR3 sequences, about 15% being singletons. Sequenced sample: blood. The receptor source for this set is a middle-aged woman with Graves' ophthalmopathy.

There are a few counts of this clonotype. Possible read error: a much larger clone is one base away. The V and J genes are TRBV6-4 and TRBJ2-2; D remains unclear. The germline V gene encodes CDR1 MRHNA and CDR2 SNTAGT. The CDR3 covers 15 residues. The CDR3 region is CACSPLGYNTGELFF. The CDR3 bases are TGTGCCTGCAGTCCCCTTGGGTACAACACCGGGGAGCTGTTTTTT.

This clonotype was seen ten or more times. V gene TRBV28 combines with J gene TRBJ1-1, with a tentative D call TRBD1 (5 bases). The V gene lost 5 bases and the J gene lost 11 bases, with 15 bases spanning the gap. Germline V gene data show CDR1 as MDHEN and CDR2 as SYDVKM. CDR3 length equals 12 residues. As DNA, the CDR3 is TGTGCCAGCAGTATCCACGGGAGGGACGCTTTCTTT. Its translation is CASSIHGRDAFF.

The V and J genes are TRBV9 and TRBJ2-2, with D uncertain. Trimming shortened V by 4 bases and J by 6 bases, and 13 bases separated the two germline ends. The CDR3 contains 14 residues. Germline CDR1 reads SGDLS; CDR2 reads YYNGEE. The CDR3 is CASSPIIRAGELFF. The CDR3 nucleotides read TGTGCCAGCAGCCCAATTATTAGGGCCGGGGAGCTGTTTTTT.

This clonotype was recorded many times. One end of the junction is discordant with germline, which a read error may explain. V gene TRBV27 combines with J gene TRBJ1-2, with D possibly matching TRBD1 (6 bases). Germline lookup yields CDR1 MNHEY and CDR2 SMNVEV (reference sequence). The CDR3 runs 14 residues. CDR3 DNA: TGTGCCAGCAGTTCCACTTTATACGACGGACAGCCGAACTTC. Residues: CASSSTLYDGQPNF.

This clonotype was seen many times. The rearrangement links TRBV29-1 to TRBJ2-7; TRBD1 is a possible D gene (6 bases). Trimming removed 4 bases at V and 7 bases at J, with 11 bases between. The length of the CDR3 is 11 residues. Germline CDR1 reads SQVTM; CDR2 reads ANQGSEA. CDR3 in DNA: TGCAGCGTTGGCTCAGGGGTGGAGCAGTACTTC. This translates into CSVGSGVEQYF.

This clonotype was seen many times. The rearrangement joins TRBV5-1 to TRBJ1-2; 10 bases match TRBD1. This CDR3 is built from 14 residues. Germline V gives CDR1 SGHRS, CDR2 YFSETQ. After removal of 4 bases from V and 7 bases from J, the junction contained 7 bases not matched to a gene. DNA for the CDR3: TGCGCCAGCAGCCCGGGACAGGGGCAAGGTGGCTACACCTTC. Its protein is CASSPGQGQGGYTF. The full variable domain, in which reference TRBV5-1 and TRBJ1-2 provide the parts outside the CDR3, is KAGVTQTPRYLIKTRGQQVTLSCSPISGHRSVSWYQQTPGQGLQFLFEYFSETQRNKGNFPGRFSGRQFSNSRSEMNVSTLELGDSALYLCASSPGQGQGGYTFGSGTRLTVV.

This clonotype occurred many times. The chain has TRBV28 and TRBJ2-7, with D maybe TRBD1 (6 bases). Trimming left V 3 bases short and J 4 bases short, with 13 bases between. The germline gives CDR1 MDHEN, CDR2 SYDVKM. This CDR3 spans 14 amino acids. The CDR3 DNA reads TGTGCCAGCAGTTTCGGCAGGGGAGCATACGAGCAGTACTTC. Encoded protein: CASSFGRGAYEQYF.

This clonotype was found a few times. The chain carries TRBV20-1 and TRBJ1-5, with unresolved D. Germline CDR1 DFQATT, CDR2 SNEGSKA (reference sequence). Trimming took 4 bases from V and 3 from J, leaving 10 bases between them. The CDR3 is 13 amino acids. The CDR3 protein is CSAIPAPNQPQHF. CDR3 nucleotides: TGCAGTGCTATCCCGGCTCCCAATCAGCCCCAGCATTTT.

This clonotype was seen repeatedly, ten times or more. The V call is TRBV28, the J call TRBJ1-1; 10 bases match TRBD1. The CDR3 contains 16 residues. With 2 bases clipped from V and 0 bases from J, the junction kept 3 bases outside the gene matches. Germline values: CDR1 MDHEN, CDR2 SYDVKM. In DNA form, the CDR3 reads TGTGCCAGCAGTTTAGGACAGGGGGTGGTGAACACTGAAGCTTTCTTT. Protein product: CASSLGQGVVNTEAFF.

Of note for this clonotype: Compared with germline, one end of the junction differs, possibly owing to a read error. The genes are TRBV6-1 and TRBJ2-4; 9 bases map to TRBD2. The CDR3 is 13 residues long. Germline V lookup: CDR1 MNHNS, CDR2 SASEGT. The CDR3 DNA sequence: TGTGCCAGCAGCCCGGGACTAGCTGACATCCAGTACTTC. Its translation is CASSPGLADIQYF.

This clonotype appeared many times. The gene calls are TRBV28 and TRBJ1-3; 8 nucleotides align to TRBD1. From germline, CDR1 is MDHEN and CDR2 SYDVKM. The CDR3 consists of 16 residues. The trim removed 6 bases at V and 2 bases at J, leaving 9 bases unmatched. The CDR3 region is CASSSPGGAAGNTIYF. Here the CDR3 DNA reads TGTGCCAGCAGCTCCCCAGGGGGCGCAGCTGGAAACACCATATATTTT.

The CDR3, as DNA: TGTGCCAGCAGCCAAGAGAGGGTTGCGTCAGGAAACACCATATATTTT. Translation: CASSQERVASGNTIYF. The gene calls are TRBV4-2 and TRBJ1-3; D gene uncertain. Germline CDR1 is LGHNA and CDR2 is YNFKEQ. The CDR3 runs 16 residues. The germline V and J ends were trimmed by 0 bases and 4 bases, with 13 bases remaining between them.

The chain couples TRBV2 to TRBJ1-5; D gene uncertain. Germline values: CDR1 SNHLY, CDR2 FYNNEI. The CDR3 spans 14 residues. Between the trimmed V and J ends, which lost 3 bases and 3 bases, there was a span of 9 bases. The CDR3 loop reads CASSETGINQPQHF. The DNA of the CDR3 is TGTGCCAGCAGTGAGACGGGCATCAATCAGCCCCAGCATTTT.

This clonotype showed up many times. J is TRBJ2-1 and V is TRBV30, with D possibly TRBD2 on 6 matching bases. Between the trimmed V and J ends, which lost 3 bases and 15 bases, there was a span of 18 bases. The CDR3 covers 12 residues. Germline V lookup: CDR1 GTSNPN, CDR2 SVGIG (reference sequence). CDR3 nucleotides: TGTGCCTGGAGGGATACTAGCAGAGAGTCGTTCTTC. Its protein is CAWRDTSRESFF.